This T cell receptor (beta chain) was captured by sequencing in a study of T cell changes during pregnancy in multiple sclerosis. Trimming removed 4 bases from V and 2 bases from J; junction bases left unmatched: 7. The CDR3 consists of 15 residues. Germline V gives CDR1 SGHRS, CDR2 YFSETQ. Here immunoSEQ multiplex PCR was the method, and the copy in TCRdb shows in-frame clones only, minus some. The sample lists some 60,000 clones, approximately 91% seen once, with roughly 1.4% in the top ten. The V call is TRBV5-1, the J call TRBJ1-2; 8 bases agree with TRBD1. This receptor was obtained from a female donor with multiple sclerosis, enrolled in a pregnancy study. Source: peripheral blood, taken in the second trimester of pregnancy. CDR3 protein: CASSPGDRGNYGYTF. The DNA of the CDR3 is TGCGCCAGCAGCCCTGGAGACAGGGGAAACTATGGCTACACCTTC.